Sequencing of this T cell receptor (beta chain) was carried out in a study of shared clonotypes between healthy human individuals. Clones were sequenced by immunoSEQ multiplex PCR, and TCRdb holds only the in-frame ones, with some missing. Of 2 million to 2.5 million clones in the sample, more than 80% were seen once. The clonotype comes from a young man in good health. Some clones in this sample may be carry-over from other donors' samples. Sequencing was done on a sample of naive CD4+ T cells from PBMCs. The subset was: CD45RA+ positively selected.

The CDR3 nucleotides read TGTGCCAGCAGCCTACAATTTCCGTACCAAGAGACCCAGTACTTC. This translates into CASSLQFPYQETQYF. The rearrangement joins TRBV14 to TRBJ2-5; D is unresolved. V gave up 4 bases and J gave up 0 bases, with 12 bases separating them. Germline CDR1 is SGHDN and CDR2 is FVKESK. CDR3 length: 15 amino acids.